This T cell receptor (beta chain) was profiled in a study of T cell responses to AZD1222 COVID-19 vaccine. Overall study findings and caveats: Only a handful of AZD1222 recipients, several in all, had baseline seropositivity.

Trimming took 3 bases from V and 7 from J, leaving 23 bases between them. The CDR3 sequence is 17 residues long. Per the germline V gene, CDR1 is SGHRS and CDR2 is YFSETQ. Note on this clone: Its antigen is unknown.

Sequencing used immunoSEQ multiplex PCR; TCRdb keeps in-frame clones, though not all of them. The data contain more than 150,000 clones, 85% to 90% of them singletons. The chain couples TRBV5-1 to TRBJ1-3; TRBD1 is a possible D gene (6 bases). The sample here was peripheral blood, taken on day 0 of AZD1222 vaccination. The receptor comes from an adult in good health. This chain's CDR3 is CASSSPHGGLTENTIYF. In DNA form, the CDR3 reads TGCGCCAGCAGCTCCCCCCACGGGGGGCTTACGGAGAACACCATATATTTT.